This T cell receptor (beta chain) was observed in a study of blood T cell repertoires in COVID-19. About the study: Some COVID-19 samples were acute and others convalescent; all came from the United States, Italy and Spain. Sources were T cells, B-cell-depleted T cells, or PBMCs; the material itself was cDNA or gDNA.

Generated by immunoSEQ multiplex PCR, the TCRdb table keeps only in-frame clones and is missing some. The repertoire consists of 270,000 or so clones, with approximately 88% occurring once and the leading ten covering roughly 0.96%. The junction had 5 bases not matched to a gene; V was cut back by 3 bases and J by 4 bases. This CDR3 has 15 amino acids. Germline loops: CDR1 SGDLS, CDR2 YYNGEE. The chain employs TRBV9 and TRBJ1-3; 9 bases map to TRBD1. The material sequenced was peripheral blood. The receptor's source is a woman in her thirties or forties who had recovered from COVID-19. CDR3 DNA sequence: TGTGCCAGCAGCGCGGGACAGGGAGGAGGAAACACCATATATTTT. Protein: CASSAGQGGGNTIYF. Drawing the rest from reference TRBV9 and TRBJ1-3, the complete variable domain is DSGVTQTPKHLITATGQRVTLRCSPRSGDLSVYWYQQSLDQGLQFLIQYYNGEERAKGNILERFSAQQFPDLHSELNLSSLELGDSALYFCASSAGQGGGNTIYFGEGSWLTVV.